The T cell receptor beta chain under discussion was sequenced for a study of Ad26.COV2.S vaccination and SARS-CoV-2 variants. Sample treatment: around 19 received Ad26.COV2.S at low or high dose, single or two shots; about 5 received placebo; per-sample allocation not given. Sampling took place 63 days after the first vaccine or placebo injection. Wuhan-strain spike was delivered by a replication-incompetent Ad26 vector. With respect to this clone: Its antigen is undetermined.

General study findings and limits: Vaccinees reportedly had broad spike-specific CD8+ and CD4+ T cell responses.

Sequencing was performed with immunoSEQ multiplex PCR; in TCRdb, only in-frame clones are kept and a portion is missing. Here the sample spans just over 350,000 clones, about 88% being singletons. Germline CDR1 and CDR2: KGHSH and LQKENI. V lost 0 bases and J lost 3; bases outside the gene matches: 3. The CDR3 has 15 amino acids. This chain uses TRBV18 with TRBJ1-2; TRBD1 agrees at 8 bases. The source was peripheral blood, collected in a trial of Ad26.COV2.S vaccine versus placebo. The sequence derives from a person between 18 and 59 years old who received the Ad26.COV2.S COVID-19 vaccine or a placebo. The chain's CDR3 is CASSPPHRGDYGYTF. The CDR3 nucleotides are TGTGCCAGCTCACCACCCCACAGGGGGGACTATGGCTACACCTTC.